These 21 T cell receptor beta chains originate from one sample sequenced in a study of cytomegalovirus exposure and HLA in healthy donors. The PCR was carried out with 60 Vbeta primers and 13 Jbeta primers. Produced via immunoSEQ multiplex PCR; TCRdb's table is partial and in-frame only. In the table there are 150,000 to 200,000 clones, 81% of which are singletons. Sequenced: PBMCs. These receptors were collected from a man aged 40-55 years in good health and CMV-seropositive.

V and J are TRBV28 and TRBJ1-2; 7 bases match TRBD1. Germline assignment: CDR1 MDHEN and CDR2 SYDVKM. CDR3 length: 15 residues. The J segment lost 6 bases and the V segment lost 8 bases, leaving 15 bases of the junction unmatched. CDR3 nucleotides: TGTGCCAGCCAAAAAGGGGGCGGAGGCCGGGATGGCTACACCTTC. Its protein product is CASQKGGGGRDGYTF.

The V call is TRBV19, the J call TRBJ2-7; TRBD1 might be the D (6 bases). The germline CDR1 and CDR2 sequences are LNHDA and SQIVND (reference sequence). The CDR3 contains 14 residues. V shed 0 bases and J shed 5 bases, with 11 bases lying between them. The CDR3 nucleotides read TGTGCCAGTAGTATAGATCGCAGGGGCGACGAGCAGTACTTC. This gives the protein CASSIDRRGDEQYF.

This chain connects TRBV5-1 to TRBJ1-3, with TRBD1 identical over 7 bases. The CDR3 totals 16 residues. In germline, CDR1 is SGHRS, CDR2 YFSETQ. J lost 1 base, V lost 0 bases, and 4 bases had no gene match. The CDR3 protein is CASSLDTGVSGNTIYF. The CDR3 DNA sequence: TGCGCCAGCAGCTTGGACACAGGGGTTTCTGGAAACACCATATATTTT.

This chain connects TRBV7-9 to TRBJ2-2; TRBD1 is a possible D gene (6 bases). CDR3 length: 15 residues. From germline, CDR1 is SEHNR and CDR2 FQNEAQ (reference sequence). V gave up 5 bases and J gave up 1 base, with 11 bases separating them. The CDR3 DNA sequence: TGTGCCAGCAGCCCCCAGGGGAGGAACACCGGGGAGCTGTTTTTT. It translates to CASSPQGRNTGELFF. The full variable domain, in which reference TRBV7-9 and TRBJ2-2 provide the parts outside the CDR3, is DTGVSQNPRHKITKRGQNVTFRCDPISEHNRLYWYRQTLGQGPEFLTYFQNEAQLEKSRLLSDRFSAERPKGSFSTLEIQRTEQGDSAMYLCASSPQGRNTGELFFGEGSRLTVL.

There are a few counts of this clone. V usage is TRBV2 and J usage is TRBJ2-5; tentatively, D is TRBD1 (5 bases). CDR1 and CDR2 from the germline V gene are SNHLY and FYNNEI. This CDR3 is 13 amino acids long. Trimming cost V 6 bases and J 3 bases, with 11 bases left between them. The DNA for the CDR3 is TGTGCCAGCAGCGACCTAGGGGAAGAGACCCAGTACTTC. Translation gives CASSDLGEETQYF.

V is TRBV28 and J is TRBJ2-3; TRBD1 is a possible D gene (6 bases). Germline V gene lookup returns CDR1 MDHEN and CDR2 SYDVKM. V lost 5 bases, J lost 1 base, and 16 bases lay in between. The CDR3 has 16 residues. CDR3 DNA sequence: TGTGCCAGCAGTCAAGGGGGTGGGATTGGCACAGATACGCAGTATTTT. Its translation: CASSQGGGIGTDTQYF.

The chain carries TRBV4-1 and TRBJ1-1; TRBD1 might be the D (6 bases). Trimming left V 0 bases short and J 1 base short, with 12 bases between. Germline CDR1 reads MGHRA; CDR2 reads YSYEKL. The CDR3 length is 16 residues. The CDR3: CASSQDFGQTNTEAFF. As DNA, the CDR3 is TGCGCCAGCAGCCAAGATTTCGGACAGACGAACACTGAAGCTTTCTTT.

CDR3 protein: CASSVASGGPWETQYF. CDR3 DNA sequence: TGTGCCAGCAGCGTAGCTAGCGGGGGGCCTTGGGAGACCCAGTACTTC. J is TRBJ2-5 and V is TRBV9; 11 bases are a match to TRBD2. J lost 5 bases, V lost 0 bases, and 6 bases had no gene match. Germline V gene lookup returns CDR1 SGDLS and CDR2 YYNGEE. This CDR3 contains 16 residues.

The CDR3 region is CASSSTAGSGKGSKNIQYF. The CDR3, as DNA: TGTGCCAGCAGCTCAACCGCCGGTAGCGGGAAGGGATCCAAAAACATTCAGTACTTC. The V call is TRBV2, the J call TRBJ2-4; 8 bases are shared with TRBD2. Germline-derived CDR1 and CDR2 are SNHLY and FYNNEI. V trimming: 6 bases; J trimming: 2 bases; junction bases outside the gene matches: 18. The CDR3 loop spans 19 amino acids. Complete variable domain (other parts from reference TRBV2 and TRBJ2-4): EPEVTQTPSHQVTQMGQEVILRCVPISNHLYFYWYRQILGQKVEFLVSFYNNEISEKSEIFDDQFSVERPDGSNFTLKIRSTKLEDSAMYFCASSSTAGSGKGSKNIQYFGAGTRLSVL.

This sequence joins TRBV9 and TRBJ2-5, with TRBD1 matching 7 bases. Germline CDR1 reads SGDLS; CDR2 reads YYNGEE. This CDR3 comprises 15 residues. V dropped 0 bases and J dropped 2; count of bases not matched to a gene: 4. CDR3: CASSVDRGYQETQYF. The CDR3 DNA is TGTGCCAGCAGCGTAGACAGGGGTTATCAAGAGACCCAGTACTTC.

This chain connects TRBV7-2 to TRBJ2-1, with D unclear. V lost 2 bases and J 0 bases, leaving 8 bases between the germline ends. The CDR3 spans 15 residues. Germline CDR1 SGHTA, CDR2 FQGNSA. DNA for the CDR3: TGTGCCAGCAGCTTATGGAGTAGCTCCTACAATGAGCAGTTCTTC. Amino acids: CASSLWSSSYNEQFF.

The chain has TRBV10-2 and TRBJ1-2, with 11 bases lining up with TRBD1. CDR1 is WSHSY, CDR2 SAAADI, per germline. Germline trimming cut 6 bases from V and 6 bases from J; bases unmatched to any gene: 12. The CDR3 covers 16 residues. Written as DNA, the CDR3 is TGCGCCAGCAGGACCAGGACAGGGGGCGGCTGGAATGGCTACACCTTC. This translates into CASRTRTGGGWNGYTF.

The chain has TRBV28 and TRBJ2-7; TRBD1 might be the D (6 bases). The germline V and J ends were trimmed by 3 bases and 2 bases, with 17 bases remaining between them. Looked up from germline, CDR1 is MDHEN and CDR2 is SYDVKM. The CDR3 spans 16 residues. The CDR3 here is CASSLPGAGRAYEQYF. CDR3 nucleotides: TGTGCCAGCAGTTTGCCAGGGGCAGGGAGAGCCTACGAGCAGTACTTC.

CDR3 sequence (DNA): TGCGCCAGCAGCTTACAGGGAATAGGGAACACTGAAGCTTTCTTT. Amino acid sequence: CASSLQGIGNTEAFF. V and J are TRBV5-1 and TRBJ1-1; a weak D match, TRBD1 (6 bases). The CDR3 runs to 15 residues. In germline, CDR1 is SGHRS, CDR2 YFSETQ. V dropped 2 bases and J dropped 1 base, with 12 bases sitting between them.

The CDR3, as DNA: TGCGCCAGCAGCCTCCGGGGGGCCTCCTACGAGCAGTACTTC. Encoded protein: CASSLRGASYEQYF. This chain links TRBV4-1 with TRBJ2-7, with D possibly matching TRBD2 (7 bases). The CDR3 length is 14 residues. Germline assignment: CDR1 MGHRA and CDR2 YSYEKL. Between the trimmed V and J ends, which lost 4 bases and 0 bases, there was a span of 10 bases.

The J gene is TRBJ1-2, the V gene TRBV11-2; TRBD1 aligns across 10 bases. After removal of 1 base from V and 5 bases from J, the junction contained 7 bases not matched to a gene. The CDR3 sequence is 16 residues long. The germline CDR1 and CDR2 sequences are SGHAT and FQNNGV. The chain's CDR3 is CASSLARTGGGYGYTF. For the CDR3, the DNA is TGTGCCAGCAGCTTAGCCCGGACAGGGGGAGGATATGGCTACACCTTC.

CDR3 sequence: CASSLAPGTPSTDTQYF. The CDR3 nucleotides read TGTGCCAGCAGCTTGGCTCCGGGGACTCCCAGCACAGATACGCAGTATTTT. The rearrangement links TRBV5-4 to TRBJ2-3; the D gene is possibly TRBD2 (6 bases). Germline values: CDR1 SGHNT, CDR2 YYREEE (reference sequence). This CDR3 contains 17 residues. V gave up 0 bases and J gave up 0 bases, with 14 bases separating them.

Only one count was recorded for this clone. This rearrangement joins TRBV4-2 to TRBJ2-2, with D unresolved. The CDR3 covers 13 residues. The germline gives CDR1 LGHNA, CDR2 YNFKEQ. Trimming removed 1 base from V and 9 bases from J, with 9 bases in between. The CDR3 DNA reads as TGTGCCAGCAGCCAAGCAGGCTCCCGGGAGCTGTTTTTT. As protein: CASSQAGSRELFF.

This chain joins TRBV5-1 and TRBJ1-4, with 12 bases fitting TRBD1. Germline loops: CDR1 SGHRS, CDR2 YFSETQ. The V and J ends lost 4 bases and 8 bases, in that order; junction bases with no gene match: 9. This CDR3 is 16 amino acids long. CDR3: CASSEGQGAFREKLFF. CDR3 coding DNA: TGCGCCAGCAGCGAGGGACAGGGGGCGTTCCGGGAAAAACTGTTTTTT. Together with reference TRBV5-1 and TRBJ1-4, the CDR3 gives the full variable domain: KAGVTQTPRYLIKTRGQQVTLSCSPISGHRSVSWYQQTPGQGLQFLFEYFSETQRNKGNFPGRFSGRQFSNSRSEMNVSTLELGDSALYLCASSEGQGAFREKLFFGSGTQLSVL.

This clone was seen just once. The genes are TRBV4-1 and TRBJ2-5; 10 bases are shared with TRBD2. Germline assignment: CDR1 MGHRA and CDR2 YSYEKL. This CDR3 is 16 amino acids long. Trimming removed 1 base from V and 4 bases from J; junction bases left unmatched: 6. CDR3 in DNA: TGCGCCAGCAGCCAAGGCTCGGTAGCGGGAGGAGAGACCCAGTACTTC. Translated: CASSQGSVAGGETQYF.

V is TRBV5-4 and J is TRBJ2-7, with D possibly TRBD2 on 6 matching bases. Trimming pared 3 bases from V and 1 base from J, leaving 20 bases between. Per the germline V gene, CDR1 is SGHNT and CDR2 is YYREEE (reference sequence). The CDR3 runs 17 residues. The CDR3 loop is CASSSNIGGGKSYEQYF. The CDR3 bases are TGTGCCAGCAGCTCCAATATCGGTGGGGGGAAGTCCTACGAGCAGTACTTC.